Detailed here is one T cell receptor beta chain. No antigen is known for it. Sequence at one end of the junction differs from germline and may be a read error. CDR1 MGHRA and CDR2 YSYEKL come from the germline V gene. The CDR3 totals 14 residues. PBMCs numbering at least 7 million were isolated per sample. The data are from a study of blood T cells in healthy people across ages. Study-wide findings and caveats: Donor CMV status, an unknown factor, possibly confounded changes in expanded clonotypes.

A second roughly 6 to 11 cycle PCR used barcoded and J-beta primers. Each cDNA molecule, via a template-switch adaptor with 12 random nucleotides, was tagged. A single record per CDR3 protein comes from TCRdb applying MiXCR to the 5' RACE reads. Seen here are 1,800,000 or so distinct CDR3 sequences, about two fifths observed once, and the top ten hold roughly 23%. The V and J genes are TRBV4-1 and TRBJ2-1; D not certain. The receptor's source is a human donor in good health. The sample taken for sequencing was blood. The CDR3 loop reads CASGQEFTVNEQFF. CDR3 in DNA: TGCGCCAGCGGCCAAGAGTTTACGGTCAATGAGCAGTTCTTC.